The clone carrying this T cell receptor beta chain has only a few counts. Its antigen remains unknown. The data are from a study of T-cell memory formation after mild COVID-19. This CDR3 spans 12 amino acids. Germline values: CDR1 SQVTM, CDR2 ANQGSEA. V shed 4 bases and J shed 4 bases, with 10 bases lying between them. Study results and caveats: Clones that contracted from day 15 to 85 had balanced CD4/CD8; later expanders were CD4+ biased. Most CD4+ clones that shrank were in CM and EM, while CD8+ ones turned up in EMRA.

TCRdb recomputed calls from the 5' RACE reads with MiXCR, one row per CDR3 protein. The sample yields about 170,000 distinct CDR3 sequences, 13% seen once. The V call is TRBV29-1, the J call TRBJ1-2; no clear D gene. Sequences were obtained from PBMCs or a T cell subset sorted from them (not recorded which). The origin of this receptor is a man aged 18 to 30 who had mild COVID-19 (a few samples of this study predate the infection). Cell type and time point are not known. CDR3 sequence: CSVGGLGYGYTF. The CDR3 DNA reads TGCAGCGTTGGCGGCCTCGGCTATGGCTACACCTTC.